Here is one T cell receptor beta chain with its context. Its antigen is unknown. Qualities for individual bases were not recorded, and no much larger clone is one base off. Collaborating institutions collected whole blood in K2EDTA tubes following their own protocols. For TCRbeta analysis, collaborators shipped samples as frozen whole blood, isolated PBMCs, or DNA extracted from either of those sample types. This entry is derived from a study of blood T cell repertoires in COVID-19 (dated by TCRdb to about 2020). Regarding the complete study: Samples from collaborators originated in the United States, Italy and Spain and spanned both the acute and convalescent phases of COVID-19. The material from the prospective study consisted of cDNA or gDNA derived from T cells, B-cell-depleted T cells, or PBMCs. The dataset comprised deeply sampled blood TCRbeta repertoires from subjects exposed to, actively infected with, or recovered from COVID-19. The repertoires were released in a freely available public database intended as a resource for research on the immune response to SARS-CoV-2. Samples were obtained from the ongoing ImmuneRACE study (first 160 participants) and from about 1,300 subjects provided by 6 global collaborators. The sample metadata nearly always contained a de-identified subject ID, COVID-19 status, age in years and sex. Where HLA class I and class II types were available, the types were taken from metadata supplied by the sample provider, not from assay-based typing. Findings and caveats that apply to the study as a whole: How much clinical and demographic metadata was included differed by source and by participant, and the metadata was provided uncurated.

The CDR3 has 14 amino acids, counting the end cysteine and phenylalanine. Only the CDR3 portion is preserved as DNA: 42 bases, with reading frame beginning at the first base. In the germline V gene, CDR1 corresponds to SGHDT and CDR2 to YYEEEE. V ends up 5 bases short and J 3 bases short, with an unmatched junction base count of 6. TCRbeta CDR3 regions were amplified from genomic DNA using the immunoSEQ Assay, a bias-controlled multiplex PCR. As for how the authors treated the data: The number of nucleated cells in each sample was estimated from the amplification of reference gene primers within the assay. To quantify the absolute abundance of each unique TCRbeta CDR3 rearrangement, sequence reads were collapsed and filtered. Productive Simpson clonality was computed per sample as the square root of Simpson's diversity index over productive rearrangements. TCRdb took over this immuneACCESS table, retaining in-frame rearrangements with V and J assigned. Such tables are incomplete; in checked studies, under half of the missing clones stem from an unresolved V gene, and the remainder is unexplained. That table is the source of V, J and clone size, and D and trimming were worked out from the DNA. This sample holds a few hundred thousand clones; over 75% were observed only once. In total, the top ten clones hold around 7.8% of the sample.

The receptor was derived from a human donor in a cohort sampled during active COVID-19. The sequenced material came from peripheral blood. Recombination connected TRBV5-6 to TRBJ2-7; TRBD1 fits 9 bases in the junction. CDR3 sequence: CASSLGQGNYEQYF. At the DNA level, the sequence is TGTGCCAGCAGTCTAGGACAGGGGAACTACGAGCAGTACTTC.